This T cell receptor beta chain was obtained from a study of OX40 agonist ivuxolimab in advanced cancers. Study-wide background: Every 2 weeks, patients got intravenous ivuxolimab at one of six dose levels (0.01-10 mg/kg).

TCRdb's table, derived via immunoSEQ multiplex PCR, lists solely in-frame clones and lacks some. Of under 95,000 clones listed, roughly 87% are singletons. Study-wide findings and caveats: More expanded clones were found, on average, in CD8+ than in CD4+ T cells. Both blood CD4+ and CD8+ T cells showed clonal growth by week 6 at 0.1 to 3.0 mg/kg. Low normalized T-cell clonal expansion was also seen in some nonresponders.

The CDR3 loop spans 13 amino acids. CDR1 is MDHEN and CDR2 is SYDVKM in the germline V gene. V lost 5 bases and J 8 bases, leaving 12 bases between the germline ends. This clone was counted once. The antigen is not known. This TCR came from an adult with an advanced solid tumor such as melanoma, head and neck, liver or kidney cancer. The chain combines TRBV28 with TRBJ1-4; D not resolved. The sample consisted of CD4+ or CD8+ T cells sorted from blood, taken in a trial of the OX40 agonist ivuxolimab. The CDR3 sequence is CASSLPAEEKLFF. The CDR3 DNA is TGTGCCAGCAGTCTCCCCGCGGAAGAAAAACTGTTTTTT.